This T cell receptor beta chain was identified during a study of CD8 T cells in ankylosing spondylitis. Study outcomes and limitations: For ankylosing spondylitis blood, a TCR beta motif of under 10 highly homologous variants appeared characteristic. Past research had described some motif variants in reactive arthritis synovial fluid and blood.

Notes on this clonotype: The antigen remains undetermined.

Libraries for TCR beta were made by quantitative 5'-RACE with molecular barcodes. From the 5' RACE reads, TCRdb called clonotypes with MiXCR, one entry per CDR3 protein. The sample lists roughly 400,000 distinct CDR3 sequences; about 20% were seen once. Germline CDR1 and CDR2: SGHTA and FQGTGA. The V and J ends lost 5 bases and 4 bases respectively, with 9 bases between them. This CDR3 spans 13 amino acids. This chain links TRBV7-3 with TRBJ2-1; D unresolved. The source of this sequence is a male donor with ankylosing spondylitis. The sequencing sample was made of blood, either unsorted or a sorted T cell fraction (not recorded which). The CDR3 region has the DNA TGTGCCAGCAGCAGGGAAGTGTACAATGAGCAGTTCTTC. Translated, it gives CASSREVYNEQFF.